This T cell receptor beta chain is from a study of blood T cell repertoires in COVID-19. In the study overall: Sites across the United States, Italy and Spain contributed samples from acute and convalescent COVID-19. Nucleic acid was either cDNA or gDNA, and it came from T cells, B-cell-depleted T cells, or PBMCs.

Methods used by the authors: Amplifying reference gene primers gave estimates of nucleated cell counts. Some clones are missing from TCRdb's copy, which holds only in-frame ones; the method was immunoSEQ multiplex PCR. The V and J calls and clone size are taken from that table; D and trimming were inferred from the DNA. The profile shows more than 100,000 clones, around 89% of them singletons. In its sample, this clone was seen once. This CDR3 has 13 residues. The V and J ends lost 6 bases and 3 bases respectively, with 9 bases between them. Germline V lookup: CDR1 SQVTM, CDR2 ANQGSEA. The rearrangement uses TRBV29-1 and TRBJ2-6; the D gene is possibly TRBD1 (5 bases). The sample was peripheral blood. This receptor was obtained from an older woman with COVID-19, enrolled during active disease. CDR3: CSVGQLGANVLTF. The CDR3 coding sequence is TGCAGCGTGGGGCAGCTTGGGGCCAACGTCCTGACTTTC.